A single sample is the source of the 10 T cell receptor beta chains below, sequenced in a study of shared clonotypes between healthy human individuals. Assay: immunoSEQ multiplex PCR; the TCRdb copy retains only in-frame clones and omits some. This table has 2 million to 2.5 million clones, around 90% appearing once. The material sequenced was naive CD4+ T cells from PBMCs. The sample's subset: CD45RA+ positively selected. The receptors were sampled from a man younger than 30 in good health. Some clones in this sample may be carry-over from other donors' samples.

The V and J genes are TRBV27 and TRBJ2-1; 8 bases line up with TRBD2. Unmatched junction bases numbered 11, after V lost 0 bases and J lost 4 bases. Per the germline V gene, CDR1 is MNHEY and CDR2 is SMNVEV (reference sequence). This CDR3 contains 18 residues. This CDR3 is CASSLSRRDSGIYNEQFF. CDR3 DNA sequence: TGTGCCAGCAGTTTATCGAGGCGAGATAGCGGGATTTACAATGAGCAGTTCTTC.

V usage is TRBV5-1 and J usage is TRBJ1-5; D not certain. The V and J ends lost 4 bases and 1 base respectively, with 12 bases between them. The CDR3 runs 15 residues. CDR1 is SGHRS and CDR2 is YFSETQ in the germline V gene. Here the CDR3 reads CASSLGSNSNQPQHF. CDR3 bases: TGCGCCAGCAGCCTGGGTTCTAACAGCAATCAGCCCCAGCATTTT.

The CDR3 nucleotides read TGTGCCAGCAGCCGAACCTTGACGAGCACTGAAGCTTTCTTT. Translating it yields CASSRTLTSTEAFF. The chain links TRBV9 to TRBJ1-1; D gene unclear. Looked up from germline, CDR1 is SGDLS and CDR2 is YYNGEE. With 4 bases removed from V and 4 bases from J, the gap between germline ends came to 14 bases. The CDR3 has 14 amino acids. The full variable domain, its missing parts supplied by reference TRBV9 and TRBJ1-1, is DSGVTQTPKHLITATGQRVTLRCSPRSGDLSVYWYQQSLDQGLQFLIQYYNGEERAKGNILERFSAQQFPDLHSELNLSSLELGDSALYFCASSRTLTSTEAFFGQGTRLTVV.

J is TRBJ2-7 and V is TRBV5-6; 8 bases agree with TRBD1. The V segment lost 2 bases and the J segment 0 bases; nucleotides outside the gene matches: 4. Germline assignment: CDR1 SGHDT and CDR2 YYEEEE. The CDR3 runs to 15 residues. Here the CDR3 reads CASSLLQGASYEQYF. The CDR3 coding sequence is TGTGCCAGCAGCTTACTCCAGGGGGCCTCCTACGAGCAGTACTTC.

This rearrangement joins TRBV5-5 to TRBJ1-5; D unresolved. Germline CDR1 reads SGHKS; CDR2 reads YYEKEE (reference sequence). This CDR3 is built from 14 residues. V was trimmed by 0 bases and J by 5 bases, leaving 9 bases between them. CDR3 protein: CASSLAWGDQPQHF. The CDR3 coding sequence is TGTGCCAGCAGCTTGGCATGGGGTGATCAGCCCCAGCATTTT.

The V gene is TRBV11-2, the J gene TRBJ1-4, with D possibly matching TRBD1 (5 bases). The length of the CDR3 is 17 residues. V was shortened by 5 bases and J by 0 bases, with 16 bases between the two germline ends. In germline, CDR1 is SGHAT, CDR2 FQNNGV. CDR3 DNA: TGTGCCAGCAGCCCTCGGGCGGGGCCGACAACTAATGAAAAACTGTTTTTT. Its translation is CASSPRAGPTTNEKLFF.

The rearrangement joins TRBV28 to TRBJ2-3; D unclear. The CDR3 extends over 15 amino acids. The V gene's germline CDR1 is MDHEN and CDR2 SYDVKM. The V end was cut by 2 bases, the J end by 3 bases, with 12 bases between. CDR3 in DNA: TGTGCCAGCAGTTTAGTCTTGATCTCGACAGATACGCAGTATTTT. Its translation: CASSLVLISTDTQYF. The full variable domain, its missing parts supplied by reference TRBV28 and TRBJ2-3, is DVKVTQSSRYLVKRTGEKVFLECVQDMDHENMFWYRQDPGLGLRLIYFSYDVKMKEKGDIPEGYSVSREKKERFSLILESASTNQTSMYLCASSLVLISTDTQYFGPGTRLTVL.

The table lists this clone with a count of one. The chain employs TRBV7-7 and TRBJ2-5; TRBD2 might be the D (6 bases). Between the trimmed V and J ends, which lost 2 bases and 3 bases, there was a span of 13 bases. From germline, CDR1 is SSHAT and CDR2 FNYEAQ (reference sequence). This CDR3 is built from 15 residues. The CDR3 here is CASSLRLGREETQYF. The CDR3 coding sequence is TGTGCCAGCAGCTTAAGACTAGGGCGGGAAGAGACCCAGTACTTC.

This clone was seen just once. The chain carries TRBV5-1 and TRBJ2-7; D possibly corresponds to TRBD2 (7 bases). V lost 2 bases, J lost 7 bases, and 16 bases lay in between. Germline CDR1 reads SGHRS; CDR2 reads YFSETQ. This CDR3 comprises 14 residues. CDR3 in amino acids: CASSLQGGASEQYF. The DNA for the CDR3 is TGCGCCAGCAGCTTACAGGGAGGGGCTAGTGAGCAGTACTTC.

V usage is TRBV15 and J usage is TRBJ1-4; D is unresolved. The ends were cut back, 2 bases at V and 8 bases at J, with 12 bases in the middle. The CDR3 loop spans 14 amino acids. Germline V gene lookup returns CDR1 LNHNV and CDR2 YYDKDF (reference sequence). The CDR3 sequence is CATSRRAEGEKLFF. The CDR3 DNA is TGTGCCACCAGCAGACGGGCAGAAGGGGAAAAACTGTTTTTT.